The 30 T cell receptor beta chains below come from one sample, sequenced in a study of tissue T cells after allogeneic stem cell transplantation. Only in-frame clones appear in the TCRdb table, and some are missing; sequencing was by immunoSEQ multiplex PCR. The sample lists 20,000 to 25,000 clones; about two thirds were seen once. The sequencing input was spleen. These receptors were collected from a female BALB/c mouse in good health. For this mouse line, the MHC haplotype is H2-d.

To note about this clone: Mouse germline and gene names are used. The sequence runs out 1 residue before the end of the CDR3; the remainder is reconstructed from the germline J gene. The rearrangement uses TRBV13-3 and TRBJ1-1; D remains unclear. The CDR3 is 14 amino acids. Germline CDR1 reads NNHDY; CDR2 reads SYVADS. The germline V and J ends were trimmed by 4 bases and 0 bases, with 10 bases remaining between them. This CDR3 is CASSLDNANTEVFF. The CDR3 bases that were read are TGTGCCAGCAGTCTAGACAATGCAAACACAGAAGTCTTC.

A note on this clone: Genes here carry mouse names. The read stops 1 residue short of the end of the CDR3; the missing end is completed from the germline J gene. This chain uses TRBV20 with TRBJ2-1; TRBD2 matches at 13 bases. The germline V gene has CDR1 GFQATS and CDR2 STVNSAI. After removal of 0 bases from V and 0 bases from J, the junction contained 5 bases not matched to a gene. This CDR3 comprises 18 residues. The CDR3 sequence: CGARDRTGGALNYAEQFF. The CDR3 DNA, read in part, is TGTGGTGCTAGGGATCGGACTGGGGGGGCGCTTAACTATGCTGAGCAGTTC.

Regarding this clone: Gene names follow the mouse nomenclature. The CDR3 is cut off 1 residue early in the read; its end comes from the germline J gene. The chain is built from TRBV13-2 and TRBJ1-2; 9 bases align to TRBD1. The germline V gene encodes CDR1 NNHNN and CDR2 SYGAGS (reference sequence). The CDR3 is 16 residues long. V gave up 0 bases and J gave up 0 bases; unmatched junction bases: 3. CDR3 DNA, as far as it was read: TGTGCCAGCGGTGATGCCCGGGACAGGGCAAACTCCGACTACACC. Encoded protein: CASGDARDRANSDYT. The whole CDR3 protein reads CASGDARDRANSDYTF.

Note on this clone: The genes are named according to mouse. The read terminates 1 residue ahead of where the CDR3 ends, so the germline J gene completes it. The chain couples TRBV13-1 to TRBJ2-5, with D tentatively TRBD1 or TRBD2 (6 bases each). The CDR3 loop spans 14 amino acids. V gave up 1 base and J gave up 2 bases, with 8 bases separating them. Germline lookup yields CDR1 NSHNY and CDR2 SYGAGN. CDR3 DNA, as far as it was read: TGTGCCAGCAGTGATTGGGGGCGCCAAGACACCCAGTAC. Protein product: CASSDWGRQDTQY. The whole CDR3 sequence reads CASSDWGRQDTQYF.

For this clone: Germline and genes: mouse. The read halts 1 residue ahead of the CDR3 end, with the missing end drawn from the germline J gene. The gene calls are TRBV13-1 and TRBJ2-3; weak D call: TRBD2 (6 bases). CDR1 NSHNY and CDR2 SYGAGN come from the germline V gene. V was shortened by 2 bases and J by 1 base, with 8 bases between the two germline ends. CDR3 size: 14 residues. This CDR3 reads CASSEPGGAETLYF. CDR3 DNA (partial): TGTGCCAGCAGTGAACCTGGGGGTGCAGAAACGCTGTAT.

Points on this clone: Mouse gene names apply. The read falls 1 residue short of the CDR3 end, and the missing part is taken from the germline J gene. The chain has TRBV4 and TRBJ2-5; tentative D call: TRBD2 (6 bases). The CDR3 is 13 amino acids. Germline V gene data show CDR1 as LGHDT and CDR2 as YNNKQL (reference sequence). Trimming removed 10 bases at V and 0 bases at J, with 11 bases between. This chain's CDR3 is CATGAFNQDTQYF. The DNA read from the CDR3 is TGTGCCACTGGGGCTTTTAACCAAGACACCCAGTAC.

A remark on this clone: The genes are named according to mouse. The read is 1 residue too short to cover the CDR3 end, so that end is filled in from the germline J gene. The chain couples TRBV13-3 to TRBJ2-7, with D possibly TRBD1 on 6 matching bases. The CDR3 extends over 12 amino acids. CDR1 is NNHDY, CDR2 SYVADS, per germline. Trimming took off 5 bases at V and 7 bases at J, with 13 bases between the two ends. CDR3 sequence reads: CASSPTGREQYF. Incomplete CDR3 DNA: TGTGCCAGCAGCCCAACAGGGAGGGAACAGTAC.

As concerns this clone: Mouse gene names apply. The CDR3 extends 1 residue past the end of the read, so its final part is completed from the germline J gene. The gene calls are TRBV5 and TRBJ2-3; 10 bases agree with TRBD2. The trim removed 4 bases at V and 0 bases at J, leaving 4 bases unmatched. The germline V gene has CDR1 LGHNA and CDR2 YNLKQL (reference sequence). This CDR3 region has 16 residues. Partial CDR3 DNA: TGTGCCAGCAGCCCCCTCTGGGGGGGCAGTGCAGAAACGCTGTAT. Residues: CASSPLWGGSAETLY. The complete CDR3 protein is CASSPLWGGSAETLYF.

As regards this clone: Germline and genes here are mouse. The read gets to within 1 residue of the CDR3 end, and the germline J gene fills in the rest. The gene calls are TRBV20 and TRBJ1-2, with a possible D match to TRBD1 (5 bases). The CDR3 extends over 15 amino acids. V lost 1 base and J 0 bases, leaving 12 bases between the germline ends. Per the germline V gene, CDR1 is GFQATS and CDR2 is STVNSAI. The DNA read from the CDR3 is TGTGGTGCTAGGGCCGACGGGGCTGCAAACTCCGACTACACC. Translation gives CGARADGAANSDYT. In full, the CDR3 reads CGARADGAANSDYTF.

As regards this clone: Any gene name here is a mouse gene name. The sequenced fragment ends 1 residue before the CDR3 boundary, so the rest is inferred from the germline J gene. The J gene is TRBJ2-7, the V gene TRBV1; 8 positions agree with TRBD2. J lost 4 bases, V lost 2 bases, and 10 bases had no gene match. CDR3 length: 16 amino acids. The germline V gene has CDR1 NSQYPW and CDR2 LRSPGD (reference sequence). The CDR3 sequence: CTCSAPPGTGGYEQYF. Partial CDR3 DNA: TGCACCTGCAGTGCACCTCCGGGCACTGGGGGTTATGAACAGTAC.

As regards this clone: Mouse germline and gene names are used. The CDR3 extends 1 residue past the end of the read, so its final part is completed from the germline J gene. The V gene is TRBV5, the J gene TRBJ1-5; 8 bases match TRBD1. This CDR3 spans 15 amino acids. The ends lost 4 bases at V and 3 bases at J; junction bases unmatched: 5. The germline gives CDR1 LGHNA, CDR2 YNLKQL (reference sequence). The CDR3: CASSPGTGGNQAPLF. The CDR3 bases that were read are TGTGCCAGCAGCCCTGGGACAGGAGGCAACCAGGCTCCGCTT.

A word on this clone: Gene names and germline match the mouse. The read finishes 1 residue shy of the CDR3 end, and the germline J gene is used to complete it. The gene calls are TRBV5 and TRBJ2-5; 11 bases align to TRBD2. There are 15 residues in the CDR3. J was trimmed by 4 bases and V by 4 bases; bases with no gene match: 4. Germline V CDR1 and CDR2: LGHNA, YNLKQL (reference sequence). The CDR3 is CASSPRLGGKDTQYF. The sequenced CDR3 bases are TGTGCCAGCAGCCCCCGACTGGGGGGGAAAGACACCCAGTAC.

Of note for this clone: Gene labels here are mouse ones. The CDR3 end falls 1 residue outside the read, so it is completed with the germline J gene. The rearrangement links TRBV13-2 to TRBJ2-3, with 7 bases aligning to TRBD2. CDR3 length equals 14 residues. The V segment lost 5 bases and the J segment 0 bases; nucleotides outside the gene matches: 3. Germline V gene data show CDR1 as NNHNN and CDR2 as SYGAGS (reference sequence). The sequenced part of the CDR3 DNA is TGTGCCAGCGGCCACTGGGGAAGTGCAGAAACGCTGTAT. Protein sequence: CASGHWGSAETLY. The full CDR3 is CASGHWGSAETLYF.

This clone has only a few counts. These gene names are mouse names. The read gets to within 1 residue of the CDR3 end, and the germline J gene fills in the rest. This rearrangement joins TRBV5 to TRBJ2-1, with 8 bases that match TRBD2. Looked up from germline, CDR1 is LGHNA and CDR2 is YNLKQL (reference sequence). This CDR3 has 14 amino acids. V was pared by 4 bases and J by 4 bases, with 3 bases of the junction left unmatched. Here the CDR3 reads CASSPGTGYAEQFF. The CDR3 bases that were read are TGTGCCAGCAGCCCCGGGACTGGTTATGCTGAGCAGTTC.

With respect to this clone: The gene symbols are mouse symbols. The CDR3 bases that were read are TGTGCTAGCAGTTTATCCTCAAACACAGAAGTCTTC. Its protein product is CASSLSSNTEVF. The entire CDR3 is CASSLSSNTEVFF. The gene calls are TRBV29 and TRBJ1-1; D is unresolved. The read comes to an end 1 residue before the CDR3 does, leaving the germline J gene to fill in the end. From germline, CDR1 is MSHET and CDR2 SYDVDS. The CDR3 length is 13 residues. The ends were cut back, 0 bases at V and 0 bases at J, with 2 bases in the middle.

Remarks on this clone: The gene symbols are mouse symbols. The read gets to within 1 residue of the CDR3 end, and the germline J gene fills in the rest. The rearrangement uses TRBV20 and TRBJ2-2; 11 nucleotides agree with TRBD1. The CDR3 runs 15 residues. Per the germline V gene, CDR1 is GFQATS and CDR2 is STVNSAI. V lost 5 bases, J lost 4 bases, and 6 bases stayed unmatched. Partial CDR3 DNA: TGTGGTGCTCGTCCCGGGACAGGGGGCACCGGGCAGCTCTAC. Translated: CGARPGTGGTGQLY. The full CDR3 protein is CGARPGTGGTGQLYF.

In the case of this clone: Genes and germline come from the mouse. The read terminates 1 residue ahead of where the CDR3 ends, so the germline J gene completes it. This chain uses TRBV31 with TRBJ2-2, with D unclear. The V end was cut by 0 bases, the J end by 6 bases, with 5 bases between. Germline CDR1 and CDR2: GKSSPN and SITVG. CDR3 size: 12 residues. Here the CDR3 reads CAWSLVAGQLYF. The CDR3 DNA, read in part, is TGTGCCTGGAGTCTAGTGGCCGGGCAGCTCTAC.

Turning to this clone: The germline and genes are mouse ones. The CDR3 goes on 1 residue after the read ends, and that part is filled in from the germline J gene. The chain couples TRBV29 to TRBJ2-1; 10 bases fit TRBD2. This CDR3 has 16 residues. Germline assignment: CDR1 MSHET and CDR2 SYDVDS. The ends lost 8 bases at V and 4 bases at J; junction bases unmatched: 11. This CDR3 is CASAMKPGLGYAEQFF. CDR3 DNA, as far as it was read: TGTGCTAGCGCAATGAAACCGGGACTGGGGTATGCTGAGCAGTTC. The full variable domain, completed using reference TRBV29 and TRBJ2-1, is DMKVTQMPRYLIKRMGENVLLECGQDMSHETMYWYRQDPGLGLQLIYISYDVDSNSEGDIPKGYRVSRKKREHFSLILDSAKTNQTSVYFCASAMKPGLGYAEQFFGPGTRLTVL.

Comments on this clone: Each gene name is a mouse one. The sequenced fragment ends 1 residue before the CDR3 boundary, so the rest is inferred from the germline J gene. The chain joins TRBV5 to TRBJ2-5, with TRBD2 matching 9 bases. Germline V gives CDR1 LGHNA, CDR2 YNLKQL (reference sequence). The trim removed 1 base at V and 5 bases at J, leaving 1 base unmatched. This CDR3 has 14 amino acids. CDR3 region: CASSQVGGRDTQYF. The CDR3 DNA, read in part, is TGTGCCAGCAGCCAAGTGGGGGGGCGAGACACCCAGTAC.

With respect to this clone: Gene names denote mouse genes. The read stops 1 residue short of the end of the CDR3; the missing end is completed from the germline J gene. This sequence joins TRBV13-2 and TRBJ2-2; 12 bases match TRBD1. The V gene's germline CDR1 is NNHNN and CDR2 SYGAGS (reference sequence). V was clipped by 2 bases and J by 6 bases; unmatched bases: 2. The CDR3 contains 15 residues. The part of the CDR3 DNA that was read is TGTGCCAGCGGTGAGGGACAGGGGGCGCCCGGGCAGCTCTAC. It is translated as CASGEGQGAPGQLY. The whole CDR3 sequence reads CASGEGQGAPGQLYF.

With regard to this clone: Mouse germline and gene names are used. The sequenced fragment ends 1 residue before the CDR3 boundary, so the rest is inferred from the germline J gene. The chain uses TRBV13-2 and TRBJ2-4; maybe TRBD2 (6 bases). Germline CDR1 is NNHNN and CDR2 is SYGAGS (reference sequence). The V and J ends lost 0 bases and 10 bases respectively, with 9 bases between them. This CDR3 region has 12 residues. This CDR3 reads CASGDGGEPLYF. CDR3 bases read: TGTGCCAGCGGTGATGGGGGGGAGCCCTTGTAC.

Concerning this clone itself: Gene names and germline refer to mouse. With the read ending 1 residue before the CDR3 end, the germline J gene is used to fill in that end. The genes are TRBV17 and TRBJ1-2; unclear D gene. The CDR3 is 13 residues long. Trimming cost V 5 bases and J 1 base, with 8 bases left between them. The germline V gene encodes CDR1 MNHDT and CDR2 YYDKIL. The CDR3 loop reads CASSAGRNSDYTF. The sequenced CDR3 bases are TGTGCTAGCAGTGCCGGGCGAAACTCCGACTACACC.

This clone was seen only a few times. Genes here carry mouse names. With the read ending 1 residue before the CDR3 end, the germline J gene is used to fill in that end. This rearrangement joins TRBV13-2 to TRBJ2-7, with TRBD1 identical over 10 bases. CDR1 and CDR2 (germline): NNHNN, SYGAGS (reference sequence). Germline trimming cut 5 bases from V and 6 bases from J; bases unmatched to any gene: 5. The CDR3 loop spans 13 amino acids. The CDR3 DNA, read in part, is TGTGCCAGCGGAACCGGGACAGGGGTTGAACAGTAC. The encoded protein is CASGTGTGVEQY. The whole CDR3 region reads CASGTGTGVEQYF.

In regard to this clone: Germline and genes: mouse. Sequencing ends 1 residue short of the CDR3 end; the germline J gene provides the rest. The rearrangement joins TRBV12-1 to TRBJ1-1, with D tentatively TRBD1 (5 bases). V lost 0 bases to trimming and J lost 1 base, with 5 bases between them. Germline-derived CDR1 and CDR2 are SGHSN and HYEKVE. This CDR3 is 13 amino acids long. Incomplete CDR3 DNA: TGTGCCAGCTCTCTCGGGGGAAACACAGAAGTCTTC. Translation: CASSLGGNTEVF. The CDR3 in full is CASSLGGNTEVFF.

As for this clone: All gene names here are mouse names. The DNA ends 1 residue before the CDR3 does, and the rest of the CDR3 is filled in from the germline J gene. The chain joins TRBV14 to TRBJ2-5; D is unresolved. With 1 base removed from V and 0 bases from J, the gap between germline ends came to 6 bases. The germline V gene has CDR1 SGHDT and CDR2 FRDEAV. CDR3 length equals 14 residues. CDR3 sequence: CASSFPGNQDTQYF. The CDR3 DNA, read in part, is TGTGCCAGCAGTTTCCCGGGTAACCAAGACACCCAGTAC.

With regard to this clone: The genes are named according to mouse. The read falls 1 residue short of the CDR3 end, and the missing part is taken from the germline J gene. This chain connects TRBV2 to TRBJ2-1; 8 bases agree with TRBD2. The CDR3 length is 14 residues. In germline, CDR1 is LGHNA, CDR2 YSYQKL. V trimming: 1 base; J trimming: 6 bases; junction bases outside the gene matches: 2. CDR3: CASSQVDWGAEQFF. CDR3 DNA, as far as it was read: TGTGCCAGCAGCCAAGTCGACTGGGGTGCTGAGCAGTTC.

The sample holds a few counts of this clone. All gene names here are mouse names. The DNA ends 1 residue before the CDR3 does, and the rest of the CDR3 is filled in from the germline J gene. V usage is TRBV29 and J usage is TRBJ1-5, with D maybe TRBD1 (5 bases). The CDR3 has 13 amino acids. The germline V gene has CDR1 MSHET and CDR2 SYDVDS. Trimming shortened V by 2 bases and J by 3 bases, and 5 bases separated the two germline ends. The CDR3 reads CASSLGGNQAPLF. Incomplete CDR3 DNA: TGTGCTAGCAGTTTAGGGGGCAACCAGGCTCCGCTT.

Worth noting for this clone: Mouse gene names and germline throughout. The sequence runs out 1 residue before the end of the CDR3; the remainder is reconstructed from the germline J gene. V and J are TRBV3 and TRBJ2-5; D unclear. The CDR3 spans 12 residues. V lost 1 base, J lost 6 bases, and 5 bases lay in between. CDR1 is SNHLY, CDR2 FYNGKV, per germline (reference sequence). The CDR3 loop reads CASSLGGDTQYF. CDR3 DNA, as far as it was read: TGTGCCAGCAGCTTAGGGGGTGACACCCAGTAC. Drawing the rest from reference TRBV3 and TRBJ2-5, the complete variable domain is GPKVLQIPSHQIIDMGQMVTLNCDPVSNHLYFYWYKQILGQQMEFLVNFYNGKVMEKSKLFKDQFSVERPDGSYFTLKIQPTALEDSAVYFCASSLGGDTQYFGPGTRLLVL.

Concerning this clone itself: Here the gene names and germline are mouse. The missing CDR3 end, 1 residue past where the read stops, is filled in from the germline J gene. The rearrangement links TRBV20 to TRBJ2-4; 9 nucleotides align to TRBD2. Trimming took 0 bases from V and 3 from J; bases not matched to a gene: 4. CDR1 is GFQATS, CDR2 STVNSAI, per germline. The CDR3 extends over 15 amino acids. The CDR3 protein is CGARDHWGEQNTLYF. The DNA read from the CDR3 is TGTGGTGCTAGGGATCACTGGGGGGAACAAAACACCTTGTAC. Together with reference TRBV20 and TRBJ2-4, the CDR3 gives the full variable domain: GALVYQYPRRTICKSGTSMRMECQAVGFQATSVAWYRQSPQKTFELIALSTVNSAIKYEQNFTQEKFPISHPNLSFSSMTVLNAYLEDRGLYLCGARDHWGEQNTLYFGAGTRLSVL.

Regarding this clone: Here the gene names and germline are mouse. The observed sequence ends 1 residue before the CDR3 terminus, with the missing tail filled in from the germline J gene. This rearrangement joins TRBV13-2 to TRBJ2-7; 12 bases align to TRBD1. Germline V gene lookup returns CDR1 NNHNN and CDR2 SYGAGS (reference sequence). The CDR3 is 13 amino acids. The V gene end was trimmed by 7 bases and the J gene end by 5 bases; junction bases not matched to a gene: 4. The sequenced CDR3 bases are TGTGCCAGCAGGGGGACAGGGGGCGATGAACAGTAC. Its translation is CASRGTGGDEQY. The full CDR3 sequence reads CASRGTGGDEQYF.